This TCR beta chain was profiled in a study of blood T cell repertoires in COVID-19. Germline lookup yields CDR1 SGHRS and CDR2 YFSETQ. The CDR3 is 17 residues long. Trimming removed 2 bases from V and 2 bases from J; junction bases left unmatched: 11. Some clones are missing from TCRdb's copy, which holds only in-frame ones; the method was immunoSEQ multiplex PCR. The table has a few hundred thousand clones, roughly 90% seen once. The count of this clone is one. This sequence originates from a woman younger than 45 who had recovered from COVID-19. The rearrangement links TRBV5-1 to TRBJ2-3; 7 positions match TRBD1. The sequenced sample was PBMCs or T cells enriched from blood (not recorded which). The CDR3 DNA is TGCGCCAGCAGCTTTACAGGGGCCGGAGGTCACACAGATACGCAGTATTTT. Its translation is CASSFTGAGGHTDTQYF.